This T cell receptor beta chain is drawn from a study of blood T cell repertoires in COVID-19. At the level of the study: Material from acute and convalescent COVID-19 was sourced from the United States, Italy and Spain. The analysed material was cDNA or gDNA that came from T cells, B-cell-depleted T cells, or PBMCs.

Original handling: Nucleated cell number was recorded as an estimate derived from reference gene primer amplification. The protocol was immunoSEQ multiplex PCR, while the TCRdb copy is restricted to in-frame clones and leaves out a portion. From that table come the V and J calls and clone size; the DNA was used to work out D and trimming. Of approximately 120,000 clones listed, roughly 82% are singletons. Germline lookup yields CDR1 SNHLY and CDR2 FYNNEI. The junction had 4 bases not matched to a gene; V was cut back by 2 bases and J by 5 bases. The CDR3 covers 14 residues. The chain joins TRBV2 to TRBJ1-1, with 8 bases lining up with TRBD1. The TCR was taken from a human donor in a cohort sampled during active COVID-19. The specimen was peripheral blood. Here the CDR3 reads CASSEMGQATEAFF. The CDR3 DNA reads as TGTGCCAGCAGTGAAATGGGACAGGCTACTGAAGCTTTCTTT.